Listed below are T cell receptor beta chains from one sample, sequenced in a study of regulatory T cells in long-lasting Graves disease. TCRdb reanalysed the multiplex PCR reads using MiXCR and keeps one entry per CDR3 protein. The repertoire includes 550,000 to 600,000 distinct CDR3 sequences, around 16% of them detected once, and 9.5% to 15% sits in the top ten. These data were also filed under a second study, of T cells in Graves' hyperthyroidism and ophthalmopathy.

Sample: peripheral blood mononuclear cells (PBMCs), taken at new diagnosis, from a patient treated with antithyroid drugs. Source of these receptors: a man between 18 and 29 years old with Graves disease. The CDR3 runs from the conserved cysteine through the conserved F or W. A D gene is named only where the DNA matches it firmly. Size tells how often a clone was seen (once, few, many) or the class of an expanded clone, and some rows leave it out.

abundance | d_gene | j_gene | v_gene | CDR3aa | CDR3nt
many | TRBD2 | TRBJ2-3 | TRBV20-1 | CSAGGGLAGGRTDTQYF | TGCAGTGCTGGGGGAGGACTAGCGGGAGGGCGGACAGATACGCAGTATTTT
once | . | TRBJ2-7 | TRBV5-6 | CASSWGAGASYEQYF | TGTGCCAGCAGCTGGGGAGCGGGTGCGTCCTACGAGCAGTACTTC
. | . | TRBJ2-5 | TRBV5-4 | CASSLTSEKTQYF | TGTGCCAGCAGCTTGACTAGTGAAAAGACCCAGTACTTC
few | . | TRBJ1-2 | TRBV12-3/TRBV12-4 | CASSPGGQGSQYGYTF | TGTGCCAGCAGCCCGGGGGGGCAGGGTTCACAATATGGCTACACCTTC
. | TRBD2 | TRBJ2-1 | TRBV2 | CASSGLADEQFF | TGTGCCAGCAGTGGACTAGCAGATGAGCAGTTCTTC
many | TRBD1 | TRBJ2-3 | TRBV2 | CASSIRGTAQSTDTQYF | TGTGCCAGCAGTATAAGGGGGACAGCGCAAAGCACAGATACGCAGTATTTT
few | . | TRBJ1-6 | TRBV5-4 | CASSPRQYNSPLHF | TGTGCCAGCAGCCCAAGACAGTATAATTCACCCCTCCACTTT
many | . | TRBJ1-1 | TRBV13 | CASRGRTDYRGAFF | TGTGCCAGCAGAGGTCGGACGGACTACCGGGGGGCTTTCTTT
many | . | TRBJ1-2 | TRBV19 | CASSASYSDGYTF | TGTGCCAGTAGTGCCTCTTATAGTGATGGCTACACCTTC
. | . | TRBJ2-1 | TRBV7-9 | CASRKRPETGYNEQFF | TGTGCCAGCAGGAAAAGACCGGAGACTGGCTACAATGAGCAGTTCTTC
few | . | TRBJ2-1 | TRBV6-2/TRBV6-3 | CASSYQDPGHGYNEQFF | TGTGCCAGCAGTTACCAGGATCCGGGACATGGGTACAATGAGCAGTTCTTC
. | . | TRBJ1-1 | TRBV20-1 | CSAPRTMNTEAFF | TGCAGTGCGCCCAGGACGATGAACACTGAAGCTTTCTTT
many | . | TRBJ1-2 | TRBV12-3/TRBV12-4 | CASSSRGGYGYTF | TGTGCCAGCAGTTCCCGAGGAGGGTATGGCTACACCTTC
. | . | TRBJ2-2 | TRBV6-1 | CASSESGARNTGELFF | TGTGCCAGCAGTGAAAGTGGCGCGAGGAACACCGGGGAGCTGTTTTTT
. | TRBD1 | TRBJ1-6 | TRBV11-2 | CASTHTGQGASPLHF | TGTGCCAGCACCCATACGGGACAGGGAGCGTCACCCCTCCACTTT
few | . | TRBJ2-3 | TRBV5-1 | CASSLLQGSDTQYF | TGCGCCAGCAGCTTGCTTCAGGGATCGGATACGCAGTATTTT
. | . | TRBJ2-2 | TRBV19 | CASSIAVGTGELFF | TGTGCCAGTAGTATAGCGGTTGGCACCGGGGAGCTGTTTTTT
. | . | TRBJ1-1 | TRBV28 | CASSHLGESTEAFF | TGTGCCAGCAGTCACCTTGGGGAATCGACTGAAGCTTTCTTT
few | . | TRBJ2-6 | TRBV14 | CASSVAGANVLTF | TGTGCCAGCAGCGTAGCCGGGGCCAACGTCCTGACTTTC
. | . | TRBJ2-7 | TRBV6-2/TRBV6-3 | CASSFSPLVSEQYF | TGTGCCAGCAGTTTTTCTCCCCTTGTGTCCGAGCAGTACTTC
few | TRBD2 | TRBJ2-3 | TRBV6-1 | CASSPKTGTSPPDTQYF | TGTGCCAGCAGCCCTAAGACCGGGACTAGCCCACCAGATACGCAGTATTTT
few | . | TRBJ2-4 | TRBV5-1 | CASSPTSGYIQYF | TGCGCCAGCAGCCCGACTAGTGGTTACATTCAGTACTTC
many | . | TRBJ2-2 | TRBV11-3 | CASSSLTTNTGELFF | TGTGCCAGCAGCTCCCTCACAACGAACACCGGGGAGCTGTTTTTT
few | TRBD2 | TRBJ2-1 | TRBV12-3/TRBV12-4 | CASSYPGTSGDYNEQFF | TGTGCCAGCAGTTACCCCGGGACTAGCGGAGACTACAATGAGCAGTTCTTC